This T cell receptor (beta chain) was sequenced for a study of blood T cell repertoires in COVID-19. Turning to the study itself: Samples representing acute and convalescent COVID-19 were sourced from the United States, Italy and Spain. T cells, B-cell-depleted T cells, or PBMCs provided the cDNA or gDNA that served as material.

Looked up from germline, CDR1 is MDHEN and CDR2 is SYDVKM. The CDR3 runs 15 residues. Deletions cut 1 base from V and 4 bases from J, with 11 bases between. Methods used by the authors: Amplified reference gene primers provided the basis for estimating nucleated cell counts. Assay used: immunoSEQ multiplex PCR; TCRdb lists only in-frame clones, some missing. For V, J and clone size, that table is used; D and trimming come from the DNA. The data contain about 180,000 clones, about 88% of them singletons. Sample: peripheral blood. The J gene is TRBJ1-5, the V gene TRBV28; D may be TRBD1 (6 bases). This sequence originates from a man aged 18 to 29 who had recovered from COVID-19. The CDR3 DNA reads TGTGCCAGCAGTTTATTCCGCAGGGGAAATCAGCCCCAGCATTTT. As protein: CASSLFRRGNQPQHF.